A selection of T cell receptor beta chains follows, all from one sample in a study of CD8+ T cells in alopecia areata. Profiled with immunoSEQ multiplex PCR; TCRdb holds only in-frame clones, not every one. The sample lists about 87,000 clones, 70% to 85% occurring once. This specimen consisted of CD8+ T cells sorted from blood, obtained at week 44, from a patient treated with tofacitinib. These receptors were obtained from a human donor with alopecia areata. Both conserved end residues are part of each CDR3.

j_gene: TRBJ1-4; len: 15; v_gene: TRBV7-9; CDR3aa: CASSSPGQGGEKLFF
j_gene: TRBJ1-6; len: 16; v_gene: TRBV6-6; CDR3aa: CASSFLPTGENSPLHF
j_gene: TRBJ1-2; len: 12; v_gene: TRBV9; CDR3aa: CASSAGGYGYTF
j_gene: .; len: 16; v_gene: TRBV23-1; CDR3aa: CASSQSKTESSYEQYF
j_gene: TRBJ2-1; len: 15; v_gene: TRBV13; CDR3aa: CASSDPGQGSNEQFF
j_gene: TRBJ1-1; len: 14; v_gene: TRBV6-6; CDR3aa: CASSYPEGTTEAFF
j_gene: TRBJ2-7; len: 14; v_gene: TRBV27; CDR3aa: CASSPGQGPYEQYF
j_gene: TRBJ1-1; len: 13; v_gene: TRBV5-1; CDR3aa: CASSLSGVTEAFF
j_gene: TRBJ2-7; len: 12; v_gene: TRBV29-1; CDR3aa: CSVVIRTYEQYF
j_gene: TRBJ2-3; len: 16; v_gene: TRBV4-3; CDR3aa: CASSQGTGRGTDTQYF
j_gene: TRBJ2-1; len: 16; v_gene: TRBV4-3; CDR3aa: CASSQDSGGGSHEQFF
j_gene: TRBJ1-1; len: 15; v_gene: TRBV5-6; CDR3aa: CASTVLGGKNTEAFF
j_gene: TRBJ1-4; len: 16; v_gene: TRBV7-2; CDR3aa: CASSPRWAGVEEKLFF
j_gene: TRBJ2-1; len: 12; v_gene: TRBV14; CDR3aa: CASSQQGNEQFF
j_gene: TRBJ1-2; len: 12; v_gene: TRBV12-5; CDR3aa: CASSTGPYGYTF
j_gene: TRBJ2-1; len: 12; v_gene: TRBV11-2; CDR3aa: CASSLGRNEQFF
j_gene: TRBJ1-5; len: 15; v_gene: TRBV29-1; CDR3aa: CSVDLWGPSNQPQHF
j_gene: TRBJ1-2; len: 12; v_gene: TRBV9; CDR3aa: CASSDRVWGYTF
j_gene: TRBJ2-4; len: 18; v_gene: TRBV7-8; CDR3aa: CASSPLGESMFGKNIQYF
j_gene: TRBJ2-1; len: 14; v_gene: TRBV4-3; CDR3aa: CASSPRGGAGEQFF
j_gene: TRBJ2-7; len: 14; v_gene: TRBV7-9; CDR3aa: CASRLGQGADEQYF
j_gene: TRBJ2-1; len: 17; v_gene: TRBV23-1; CDR3aa: CASSHPRGERRNYEQFF